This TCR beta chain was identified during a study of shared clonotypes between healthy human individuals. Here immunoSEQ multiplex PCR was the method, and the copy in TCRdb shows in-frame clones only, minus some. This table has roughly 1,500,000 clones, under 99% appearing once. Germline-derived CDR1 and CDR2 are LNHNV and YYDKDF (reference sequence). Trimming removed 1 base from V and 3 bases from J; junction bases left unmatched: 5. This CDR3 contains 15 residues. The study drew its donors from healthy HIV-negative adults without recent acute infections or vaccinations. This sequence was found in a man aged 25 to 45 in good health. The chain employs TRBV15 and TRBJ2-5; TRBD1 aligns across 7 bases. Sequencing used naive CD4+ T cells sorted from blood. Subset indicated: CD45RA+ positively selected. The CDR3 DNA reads TGTGCCACCAGCAGAGTTTATGACAGGGAAGAGACCCAGTACTTC. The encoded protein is CATSRVYDREETQYF.